These T cell receptor beta chains were read from a single sample in a study of OX40 agonist ivuxolimab in advanced cancers. The method was immunoSEQ multiplex PCR; TCRdb's version includes in-frame clones alone and lacks a portion of them. Of over 85,000 clones in the sample, around 84% are singletons; the top ten hold 1% to 1.3%. The starting material was CD4+ or CD8+ T cells sorted from blood, obtained in a trial of the OX40 agonist ivuxolimab. These receptors were collected from an adult with an advanced solid tumor such as melanoma, head and neck, liver or kidney cancer. CDR3s include the opening cysteine and the closing phenylalanine or tryptophan. The D gene is left open where the match is weak. Expanded clones are given a class, and other clones once, few, many or no size at all.

few	TRBV20-1	.	TRBJ2-3	CSAEKNTQYF	TGCAGTGCTGAGAAAAATACGCAGTATTTT
few	TRBV2	.	TRBJ1-6	CASGQNNSPLHF	TGTGCCAGCGGACAGAATAATTCACCCCTCCACTTT
.	TRBV6-5	.	TRBJ2-1	CASRQGEVRGNEQFF	TGTGCCAGCAGGCAGGGAGAGGTGCGGGGCAATGAGCAGTTCTTC
.	TRBV27	TRBD2	TRBJ2-1	CASRRESGTSGGAGYNEQFF	TGTGCCAGCAGACGCGAATCCGGGACTAGCGGGGGGGCCGGCTACAATGAGCAGTTCTTC
.	TRBV6-6	.	TRBJ1-5	CASSLGRNSNQPQHF	TGTGCCAGCAGCCTGGGACGAAATAGCAATCAGCCCCAGCATTTT
few	TRBV6-1	.	TRBJ1-5	CASSELTMTGYSNQPQHF	TGTGCCAGCAGTGAACTTACTATGACGGGGTATAGCAATCAGCCCCAGCATTTT
.	TRBV2	TRBD1	TRBJ2-4	CASSSTGFENIQYF	TGTGCCAGCAGTTCGACAGGGTTTGAAAACATTCAGTACTTC
.	TRBV4-2	.	TRBJ2-7	CASSQEGAYVQYF	TGTGCCAGCAGCCAAGAAGGCGCGTACGTCCAGTACTTC
.	TRBV7-2	TRBD2	TRBJ2-3	CASSFAGADTQYF	TGTGCCAGCAGCTTCGCGGGGGCAGATACGCAGTATTTT
.	TRBV6-5	TRBD1	TRBJ2-3	CASSRTGGTDTQYF	TGTGCCAGCAGTAGGACAGGGGGAACAGATACGCAGTATTTT
.	TRBV9	.	TRBJ1-1	CASSVEPGHMNTEAFF	TGTGCCAGCAGCGTAGAGCCAGGGCACATGAACACTGAAGCTTTCTTT
.	TRBV6-6	.	TRBJ1-1	CASTPVGVGNTEAFF	TGTGCCAGCACCCCCGTGGGTGTTGGGAACACTGAAGCTTTCTTT
.	TRBV5-6	.	TRBJ1-5	CASSATGTRGDQPQHF	TGTGCCAGCAGCGCGACCGGGACAAGGGGGGACCAGCCCCAGCATTTT
once	TRBV15	.	TRBJ2-7	CATSRDGAMGSYEQYF	TGTGCCACCAGCAGAGATGGGGCCATGGGGTCCTACGAGCAGTACTTC
.	TRBV4-2	TRBD2	TRBJ2-3	CASSPGLAGSNTDTQYF	TGTGCCAGCAGCCCAGGACTAGCGGGGTCTAACACAGATACGCAGTATTTT
.	TRBV27	.	TRBJ1-1	CASSSWDTMNTEAFF	TGTGCCAGCAGTTCATGGGACACCATGAACACTGAAGCTTTCTTT
.	TRBV5-1	TRBD1	TRBJ1-1	CASSLGTGYTEAFF	TGCGCCAGCAGCTTGGGGACAGGATACACTGAAGCTTTCTTT
.	TRBV29-1	TRBD1	TRBJ2-3	CSAKTGGGLTDTQYF	TGCAGCGCAAAGACAGGGGGCGGGTTGACAGATACGCAGTATTTT
few	TRBV7-9	TRBD1	TRBJ2-5	CASGKQGTETQYF	TGTGCCAGCGGCAAACAGGGGACAGAGACCCAGTACTTC
few	TRBV11-1	.	TRBJ1-1	CASSLMGANTEAFF	TGTGCCAGCAGCTTAATGGGCGCGAACACTGAAGCTTTCTTT
medium-sized	TRBV18	.	TRBJ1-2	CASSPLGSGSQSGYTF	TGTGCCAGCTCACCACTGGGCTCGGGGTCCCAAAGTGGCTACACCTTC
.	TRBV7-2	TRBD2	TRBJ2-4	CASSLRASGVLAKNIQYF	TGTGCCAGCAGCTTAAGGGCTAGCGGGGTTCTTGCCAAAAACATTCAGTACTTC
few	TRBV10-3	.	TRBJ2-5	CAISERVPLETQYF	TGTGCCATCAGTGAGAGGGTGCCGCTGGAGACCCAGTACTTC
once	TRBV7-9	.	TRBJ1-4	CASSLGVDATNEKLFF	TGTGCCAGCAGCTTAGGGGTGGATGCAACTAATGAAAAACTGTTTTTT
.	TRBV2	TRBD2	TRBJ2-6	CASTPQGGSGANVLTF	TGTGCCAGCACTCCCCAGGGAGGGAGTGGGGCCAACGTCCTGACTTTC
.	TRBV11-2	.	TRBJ2-5	CASSLKGKGTQYF	TGTGCCAGCAGCTTAAAAGGGAAAGGGACCCAGTACTTC
.	TRBV2	TRBD2	TRBJ2-3	CASGTSGPTDTQYF	TGTGCCAGCGGCACTAGCGGACCCACAGATACGCAGTATTTT
.	TRBV7-8	.	TRBJ2-5	CASSPGTHQETQYF	TGTGCCAGCAGCCCCGGGACCCACCAAGAGACCCAGTACTTC
.	TRBV11-2	.	TRBJ1-3	CASSLDHAIYF	TGTGCCAGCAGCTTAGATCATGCCATATATTTT
.	TRBV2	.	TRBJ1-4	CASSGPEGEKLFF	TGTGCCAGCAGTGGCCCCGAGGGAGAAAAACTGTTTTTT
.	TRBV9	.	TRBJ2-3	CASSVELGASPDTQYF	TGTGCCAGCAGCGTAGAGCTGGGGGCCAGTCCAGATACGCAGTATTTT
.	TRBV19	TRBD1	TRBJ1-1	CASRGTGGASTEAFF	TGTGCCAGTAGGGGGACAGGGGGCGCGAGCACTGAAGCTTTCTTT
.	TRBV7-9	.	TRBJ2-3	CASSSRGPDTQYF	TGTGCCAGCAGCTCGCGGGGCCCAGATACGCAGTATTTT
.	TRBV29-1	.	TRBJ2-5	CSAGTEETQYF	TGCAGCGCTGGGACCGAAGAGACCCAGTACTTC
few	TRBV7-3	TRBD1	TRBJ2-5	CASSALPGQGSETQYF	TGTGCCAGCAGCGCCTTACCGGGACAGGGGTCGGAGACCCAGTACTTC